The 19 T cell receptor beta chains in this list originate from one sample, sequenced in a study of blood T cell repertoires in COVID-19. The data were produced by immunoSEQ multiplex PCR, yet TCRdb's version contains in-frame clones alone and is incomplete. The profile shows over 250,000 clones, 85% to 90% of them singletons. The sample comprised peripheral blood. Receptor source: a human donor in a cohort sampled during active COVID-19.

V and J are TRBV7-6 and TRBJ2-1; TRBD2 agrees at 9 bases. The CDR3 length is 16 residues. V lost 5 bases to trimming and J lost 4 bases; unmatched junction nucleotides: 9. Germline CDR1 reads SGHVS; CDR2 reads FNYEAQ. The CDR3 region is CASSRLAGAQYNEQFF. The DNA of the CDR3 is TGTGCCAGCAGCCGCTTAGCGGGAGCGCAATACAATGAGCAGTTCTTC. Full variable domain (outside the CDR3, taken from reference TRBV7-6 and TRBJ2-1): GAGVSQSPRYKVTKRGQDVALRCDPISGHVSLYWYRQALGQGPEFLTYFNYEAQQDKSGLPNDRFSAERPEGSISTLTIQRTEQRDSAMYRCASSRLAGAQYNEQFFGPGTRLTVL.

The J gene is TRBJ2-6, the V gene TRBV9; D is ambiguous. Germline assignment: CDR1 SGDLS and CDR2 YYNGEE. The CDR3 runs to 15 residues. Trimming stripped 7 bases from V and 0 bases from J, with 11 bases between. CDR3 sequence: CASSLPSSGANVLTF. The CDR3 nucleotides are TGTGCCAGCTCGCTCCCCAGCTCTGGGGCCAACGTCCTGACTTTC.

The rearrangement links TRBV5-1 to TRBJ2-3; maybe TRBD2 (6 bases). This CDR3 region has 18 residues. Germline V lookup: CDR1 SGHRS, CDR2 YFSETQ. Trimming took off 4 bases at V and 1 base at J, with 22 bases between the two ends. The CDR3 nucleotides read TGCGCCAGCAGCGTTGGACTCCTAGCGATGGGGGGCACAGATACGCAGTATTTT. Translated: CASSVGLLAMGGTDTQYF.

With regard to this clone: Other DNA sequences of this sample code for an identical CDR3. In DNA form, the CDR3 reads TGTGCCAGCAGCGTAGTAGCGGGAGGATACAATGAGCAGTTCTTC. It is translated as CASSVVAGGYNEQFF. This chain uses TRBV9 with TRBJ2-1; 10 positions agree with TRBD2. This CDR3 is built from 15 residues. In germline, CDR1 is SGDLS, CDR2 YYNGEE. Germline trimming cut 0 bases from V and 4 bases from J; bases unmatched to any gene: 1.

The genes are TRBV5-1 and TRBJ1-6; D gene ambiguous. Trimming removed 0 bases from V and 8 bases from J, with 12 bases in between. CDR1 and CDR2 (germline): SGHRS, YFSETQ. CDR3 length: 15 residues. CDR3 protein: CASSLERVRDSPLHF. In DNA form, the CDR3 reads TGCGCCAGCAGCTTGGAGAGGGTTAGAGATTCACCCCTCCACTTT.

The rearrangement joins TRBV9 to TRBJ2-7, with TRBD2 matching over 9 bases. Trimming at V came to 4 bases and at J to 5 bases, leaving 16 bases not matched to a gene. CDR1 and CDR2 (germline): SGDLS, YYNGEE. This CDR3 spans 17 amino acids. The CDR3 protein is CASSPHSAGLAGHEQYF. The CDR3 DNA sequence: TGTGCCAGCAGCCCTCATTCAGCGGGACTAGCCGGCCACGAGCAGTACTTC. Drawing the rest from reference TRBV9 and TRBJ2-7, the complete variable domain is DSGVTQTPKHLITATGQRVTLRCSPRSGDLSVYWYQQSLDQGLQFLIQYYNGEERAKGNILERFSAQQFPDLHSELNLSSLELGDSALYFCASSPHSAGLAGHEQYFGPGTRLTVT.

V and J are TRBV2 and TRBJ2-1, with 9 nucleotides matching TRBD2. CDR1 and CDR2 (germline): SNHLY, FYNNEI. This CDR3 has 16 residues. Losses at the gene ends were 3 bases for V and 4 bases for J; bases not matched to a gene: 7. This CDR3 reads CASSERLAGTYNEQFF. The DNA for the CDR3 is TGTGCCAGCAGTGAGAGGCTAGCGGGGACATACAATGAGCAGTTCTTC.

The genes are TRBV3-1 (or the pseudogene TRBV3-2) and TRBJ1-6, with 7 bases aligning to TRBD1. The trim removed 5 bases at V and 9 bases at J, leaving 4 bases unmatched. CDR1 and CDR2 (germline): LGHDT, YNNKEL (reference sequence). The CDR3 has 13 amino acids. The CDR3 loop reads CASSDDRVSPLHF. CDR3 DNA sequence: TGTGCCAGCAGCGACGACAGGGTTTCACCCCTCCACTTT.

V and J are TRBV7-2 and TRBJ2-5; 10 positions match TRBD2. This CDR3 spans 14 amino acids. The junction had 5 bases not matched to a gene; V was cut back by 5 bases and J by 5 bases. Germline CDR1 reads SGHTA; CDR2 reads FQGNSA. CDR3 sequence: CASSGGTSAETQYF. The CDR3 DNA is TGTGCCAGCAGCGGTGGGACTAGCGCGGAGACCCAGTACTTC.

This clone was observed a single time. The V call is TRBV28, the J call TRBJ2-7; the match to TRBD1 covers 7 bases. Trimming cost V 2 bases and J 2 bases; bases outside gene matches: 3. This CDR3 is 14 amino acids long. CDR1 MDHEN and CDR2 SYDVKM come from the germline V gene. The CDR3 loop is CASSLDRVAYEQYF. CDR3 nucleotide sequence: TGTGCCAGCAGTTTAGACAGGGTGGCCTACGAGCAGTACTTC.

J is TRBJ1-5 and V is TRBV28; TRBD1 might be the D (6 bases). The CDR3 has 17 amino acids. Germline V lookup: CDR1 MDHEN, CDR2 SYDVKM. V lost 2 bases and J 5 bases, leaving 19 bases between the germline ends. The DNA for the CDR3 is TGTGCCAGCAGTTTAATGGGGGCCAGGGGACAATATCAGCCCCAGCATTTT. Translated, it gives CASSLMGARGQYQPQHF.

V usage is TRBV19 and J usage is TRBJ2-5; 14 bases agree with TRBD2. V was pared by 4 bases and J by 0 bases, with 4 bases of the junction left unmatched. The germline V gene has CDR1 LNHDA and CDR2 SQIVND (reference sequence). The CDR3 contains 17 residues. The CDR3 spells CASSTRTSGRYQETQYF. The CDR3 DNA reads TGTGCCAGTAGTACCAGGACTAGCGGGAGGTACCAAGAGACCCAGTACTTC.

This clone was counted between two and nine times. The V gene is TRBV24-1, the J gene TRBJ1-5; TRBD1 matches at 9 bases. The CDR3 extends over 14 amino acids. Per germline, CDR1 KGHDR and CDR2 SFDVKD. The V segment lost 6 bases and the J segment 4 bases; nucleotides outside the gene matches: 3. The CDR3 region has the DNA TGTGCCACCAGTACAGGGGGCTGGAATCAGCCCCAGCATTTT. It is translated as CATSTGGWNQPQHF.

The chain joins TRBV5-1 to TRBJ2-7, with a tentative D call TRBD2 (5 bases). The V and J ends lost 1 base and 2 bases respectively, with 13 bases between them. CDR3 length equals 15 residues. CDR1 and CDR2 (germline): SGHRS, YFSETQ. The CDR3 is CASSLQPSAAYEQYF. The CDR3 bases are TGCGCCAGCAGCTTGCAGCCCTCAGCGGCCTACGAGCAGTACTTC. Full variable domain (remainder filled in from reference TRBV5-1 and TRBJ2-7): KAGVTQTPRYLIKTRGQQVTLSCSPISGHRSVSWYQQTPGQGLQFLFEYFSETQRNKGNFPGRFSGRQFSNSRSEMNVSTLELGDSALYLCASSLQPSAAYEQYFGPGTRLTVT.

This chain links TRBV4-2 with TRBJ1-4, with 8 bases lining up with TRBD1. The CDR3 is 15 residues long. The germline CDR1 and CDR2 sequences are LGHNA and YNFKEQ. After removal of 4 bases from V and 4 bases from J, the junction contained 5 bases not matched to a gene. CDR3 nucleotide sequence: TGTGCCAGCAGCCTTCAGGACAGGGATAATGAAAAACTGTTTTTT. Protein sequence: CASSLQDRDNEKLFF.

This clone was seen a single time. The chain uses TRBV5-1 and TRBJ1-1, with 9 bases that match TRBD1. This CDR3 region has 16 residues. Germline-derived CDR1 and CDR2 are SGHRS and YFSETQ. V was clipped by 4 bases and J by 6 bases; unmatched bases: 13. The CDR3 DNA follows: TGCGCCAGCAGCCCGGACAGGGGCCACCGGGGGGCTGAAGCTTTCTTT. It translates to CASSPDRGHRGAEAFF.

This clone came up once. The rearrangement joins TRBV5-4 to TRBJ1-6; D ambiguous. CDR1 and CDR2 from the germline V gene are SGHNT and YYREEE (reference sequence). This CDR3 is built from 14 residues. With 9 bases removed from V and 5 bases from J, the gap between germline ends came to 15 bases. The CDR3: CATRDRRNNSPLHF. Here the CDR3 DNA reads TGTGCCACCAGAGACCGGCGGAATAATTCACCCCTCCACTTT.

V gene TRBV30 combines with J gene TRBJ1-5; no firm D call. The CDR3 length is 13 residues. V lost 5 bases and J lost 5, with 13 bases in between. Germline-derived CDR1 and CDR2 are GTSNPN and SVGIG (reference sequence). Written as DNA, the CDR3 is TGTGCCTGGGGTTACAGTGGCTATCAGCCCCAGCATTTT. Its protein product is CAWGYSGYQPQHF.

The CDR3 bases are TGTGCCAGCAGTGAAGAGAGGGCAAGGTACAATGAGCAGTTCTTC. This codes for CASSEERARYNEQFF. The gene calls are TRBV6-1 and TRBJ2-1, with a tentative D call TRBD2 (5 bases). The V end lost 1 base, the J end lost 4 bases, and 11 bases lay between the germline ends. The CDR3 spans 15 residues. Germline CDR1 and CDR2: MNHNS and SASEGT.